Here is one T cell receptor (beta chain) with its context. Its antigen is undetermined. Trimming took 6 bases from V and 4 from J; bases not matched to a gene: 6. The length of the CDR3 is 16 residues. Germline CDR1 LNHDA, CDR2 SQIVND (reference sequence). In the PCR, 60 Vbeta and 13 Jbeta primers were used. Here immunoSEQ multiplex PCR was the method, and the copy in TCRdb shows in-frame clones only, minus some. The sample carries fewer than 130,000 clones, over 65% recorded once. This record comes from a study of cytomegalovirus exposure and HLA in healthy donors. Findings of the study overall: The study assumed roughly uniform donor sequencing depth for presence/absence analyses. Highly shared sequence variants in one cluster were likely a sequencing artifact.

The chain recombines TRBV19 with TRBJ2-2, with TRBD2 matching 12 bases. The sequenced sample consisted of PBMCs. This sequence was found in a female donor in good health and CMV-seropositive. CDR3 bases: TGTGCCAGTAGGCGACTAGCGGGGGCTACCACCGGGGAGCTGTTTTTT. Protein: CASRRLAGATTGELFF.